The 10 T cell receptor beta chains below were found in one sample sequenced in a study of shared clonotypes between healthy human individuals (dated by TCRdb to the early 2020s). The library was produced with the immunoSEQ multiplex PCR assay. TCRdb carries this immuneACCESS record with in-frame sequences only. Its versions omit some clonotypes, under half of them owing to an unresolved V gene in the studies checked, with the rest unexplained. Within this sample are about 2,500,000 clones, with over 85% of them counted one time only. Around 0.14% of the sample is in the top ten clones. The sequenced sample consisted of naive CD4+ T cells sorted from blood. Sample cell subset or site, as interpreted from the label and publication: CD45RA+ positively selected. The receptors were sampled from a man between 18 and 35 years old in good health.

The CDR3 sequence: CASSLGARGRTDTQYF. DNA of the CDR3: TGTGCCAGCAGCTTGGGTGCGAGGGGACGGACAGATACGCAGTATTTT. This sequence joins TRBV5-8 and TRBJ2-3; D is tentatively TRBD1 or TRBD2 (5 bases each). The V end lost 0 bases, the J end lost 3 bases, and 14 bases lay between the germline ends. The CDR3 covers 16 residues. Germline assignment: CDR1 SGHTS and CDR2 YDEGEE.

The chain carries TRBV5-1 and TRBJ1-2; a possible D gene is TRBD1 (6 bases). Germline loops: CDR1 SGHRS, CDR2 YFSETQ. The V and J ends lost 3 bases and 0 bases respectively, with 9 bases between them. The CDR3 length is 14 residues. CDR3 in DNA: TGCGCCAGCAGCTCAGGACAGACTAACTATGGCTACACCTTC. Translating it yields CASSSGQTNYGYTF.

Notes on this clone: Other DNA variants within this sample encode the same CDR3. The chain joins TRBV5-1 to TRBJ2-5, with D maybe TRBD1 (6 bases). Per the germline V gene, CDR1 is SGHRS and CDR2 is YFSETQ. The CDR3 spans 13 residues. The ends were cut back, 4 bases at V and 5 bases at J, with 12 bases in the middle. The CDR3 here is CASSLQGSETQYF. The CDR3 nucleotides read TGCGCCAGCAGCCTACAGGGTAGTGAGACCCAGTACTTC.

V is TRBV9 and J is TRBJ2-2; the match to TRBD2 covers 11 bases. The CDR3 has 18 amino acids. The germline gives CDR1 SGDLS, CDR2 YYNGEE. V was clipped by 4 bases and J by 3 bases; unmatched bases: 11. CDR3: CASSRTSGYTSHTGELFF. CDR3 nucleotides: TGTGCCAGCAGCCGGACTAGCGGGTACACTTCACACACCGGGGAGCTGTTTTTT.

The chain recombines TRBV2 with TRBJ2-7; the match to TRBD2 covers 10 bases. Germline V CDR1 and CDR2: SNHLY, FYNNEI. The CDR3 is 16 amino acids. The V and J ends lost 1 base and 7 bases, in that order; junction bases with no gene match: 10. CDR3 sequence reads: CASSEGRLAGVREQYF. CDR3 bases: TGTGCCAGCAGTGAAGGTCGGCTAGCGGGGGTAAGGGAGCAGTACTTC.

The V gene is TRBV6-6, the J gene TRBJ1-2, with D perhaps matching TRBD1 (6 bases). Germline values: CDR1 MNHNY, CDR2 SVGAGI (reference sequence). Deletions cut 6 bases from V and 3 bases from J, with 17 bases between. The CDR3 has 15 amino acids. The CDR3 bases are TGTGCCAGCAGCCCGAGAGGGGGGCGGGACTATGGCTACACCTTC. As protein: CASSPRGGRDYGYTF.

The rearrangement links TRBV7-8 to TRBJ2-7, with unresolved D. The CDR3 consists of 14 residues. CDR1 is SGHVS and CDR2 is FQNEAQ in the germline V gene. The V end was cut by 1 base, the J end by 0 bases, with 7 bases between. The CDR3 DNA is TGTGCCAGCAGCTTAGATGCATCCTCCTACGAGCAGTACTTC. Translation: CASSLDASSYEQYF.

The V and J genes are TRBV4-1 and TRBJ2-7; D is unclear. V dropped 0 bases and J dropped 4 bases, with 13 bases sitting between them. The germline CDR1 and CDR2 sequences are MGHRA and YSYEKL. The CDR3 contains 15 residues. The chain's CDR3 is CASSQEPPPGYEQYF. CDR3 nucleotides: TGCGCCAGCAGCCAAGAACCACCCCCTGGATACGAGCAGTACTTC.

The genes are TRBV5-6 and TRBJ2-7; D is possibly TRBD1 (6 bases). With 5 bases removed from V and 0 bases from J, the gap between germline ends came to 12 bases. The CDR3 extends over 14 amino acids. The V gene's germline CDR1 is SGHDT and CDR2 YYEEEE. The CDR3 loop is CASSLWTVSYEQYF. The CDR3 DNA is TGTGCCAGCAGTTTATGGACAGTCTCCTACGAGCAGTACTTC. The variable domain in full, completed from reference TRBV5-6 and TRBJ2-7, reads DAGVTQSPTHLIKTRGQQVTLRCSPKSGHDTVSWYQQALGQGPQFIFQYYEEEERQRGNFPDRFSGHQFPNYSSELNVNALLLGDSALYLCASSLWTVSYEQYFGPGTRLTVT.

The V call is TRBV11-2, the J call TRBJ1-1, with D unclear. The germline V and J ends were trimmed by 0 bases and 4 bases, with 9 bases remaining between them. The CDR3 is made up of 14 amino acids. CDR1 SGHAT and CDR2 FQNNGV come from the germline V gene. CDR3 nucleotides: TGTGCCAGCAGCTTAGATGTTTTGGGCACTGAAGCTTTCTTT. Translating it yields CASSLDVLGTEAFF.